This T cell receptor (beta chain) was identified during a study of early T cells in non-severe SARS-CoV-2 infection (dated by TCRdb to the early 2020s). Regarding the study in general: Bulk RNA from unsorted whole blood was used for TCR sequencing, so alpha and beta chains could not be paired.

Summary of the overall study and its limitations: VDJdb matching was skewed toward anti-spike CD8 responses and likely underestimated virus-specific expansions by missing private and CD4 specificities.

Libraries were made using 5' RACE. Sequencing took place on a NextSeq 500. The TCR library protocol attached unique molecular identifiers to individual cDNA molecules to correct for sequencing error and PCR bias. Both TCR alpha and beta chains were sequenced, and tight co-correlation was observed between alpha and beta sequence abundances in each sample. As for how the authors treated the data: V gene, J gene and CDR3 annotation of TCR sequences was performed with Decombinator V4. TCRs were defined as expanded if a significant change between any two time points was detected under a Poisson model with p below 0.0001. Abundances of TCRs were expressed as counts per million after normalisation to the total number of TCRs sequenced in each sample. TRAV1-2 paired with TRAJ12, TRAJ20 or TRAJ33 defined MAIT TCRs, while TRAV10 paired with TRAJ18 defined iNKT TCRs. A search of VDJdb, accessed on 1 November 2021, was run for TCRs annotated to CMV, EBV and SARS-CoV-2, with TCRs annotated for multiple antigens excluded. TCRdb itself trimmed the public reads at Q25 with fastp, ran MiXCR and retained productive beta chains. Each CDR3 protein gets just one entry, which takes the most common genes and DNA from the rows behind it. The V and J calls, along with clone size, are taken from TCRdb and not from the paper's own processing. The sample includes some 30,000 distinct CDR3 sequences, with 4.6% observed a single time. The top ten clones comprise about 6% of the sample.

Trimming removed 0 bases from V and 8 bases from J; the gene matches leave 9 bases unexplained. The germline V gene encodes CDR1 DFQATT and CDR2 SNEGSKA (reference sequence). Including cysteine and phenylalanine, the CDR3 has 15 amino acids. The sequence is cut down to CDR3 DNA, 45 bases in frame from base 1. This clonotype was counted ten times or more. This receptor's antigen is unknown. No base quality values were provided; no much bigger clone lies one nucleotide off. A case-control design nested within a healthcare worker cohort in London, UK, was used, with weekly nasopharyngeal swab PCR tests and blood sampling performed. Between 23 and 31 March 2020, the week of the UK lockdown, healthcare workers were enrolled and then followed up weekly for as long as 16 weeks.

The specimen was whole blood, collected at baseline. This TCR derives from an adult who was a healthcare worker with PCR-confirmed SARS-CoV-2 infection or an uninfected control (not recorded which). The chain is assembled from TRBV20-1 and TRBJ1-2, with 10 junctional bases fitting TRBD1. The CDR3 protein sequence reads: CSARDVAGTGAGYTF. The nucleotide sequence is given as TGCAGTGCTAGAGATGTAGCCGGGACAGGGGCCGGCTACACCTTC.